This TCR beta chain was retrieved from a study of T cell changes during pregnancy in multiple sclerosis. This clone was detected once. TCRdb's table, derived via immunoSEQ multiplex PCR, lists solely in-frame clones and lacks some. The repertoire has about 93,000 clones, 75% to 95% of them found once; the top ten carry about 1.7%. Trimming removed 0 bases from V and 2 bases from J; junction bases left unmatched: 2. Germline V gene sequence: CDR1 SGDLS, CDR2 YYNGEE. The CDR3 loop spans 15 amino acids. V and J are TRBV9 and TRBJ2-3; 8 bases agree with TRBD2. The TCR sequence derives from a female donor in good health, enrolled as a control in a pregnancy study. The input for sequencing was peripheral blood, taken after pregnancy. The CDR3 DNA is TGTGCCAGCAGCGTAGTCGGGGGGGCCACAGATACGCAGTATTTT. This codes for CASSVVGGATDTQYF. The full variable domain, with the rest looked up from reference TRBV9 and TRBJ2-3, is DSGVTQTPKHLITATGQRVTLRCSPRSGDLSVYWYQQSLDQGLQFLIQYYNGEERAKGNILERFSAQQFPDLHSELNLSSLELGDSALYFCASSVVGGATDTQYFGPGTRLTVL.